Listed below are T cell receptor beta chains from one sample, sequenced in a study of technical replicates of blood from several donors. TCRdb's table, derived via immunoSEQ multiplex PCR, lists solely in-frame clones and lacks some. The table has fewer than 95,000 clones, about 94% seen once; the top ten hold over 0.2%. Material for sequencing was T cells isolated from PBMCs. The receptors here all came from a human donor in good health. CDR3s include the opening cysteine and the closing phenylalanine or tryptophan. The order of the fields is V gene, D gene, clone size, J gene, CDR3 DNA, CDR3 protein. The D gene is left open where the match is weak. Clone size is stated in some rows and not others, as once, few, many or a class when expanded.

>TRBV4-1|TRBD1|once|TRBJ1-5
TGCGCCAGCAGCCAAGAACCAGGGGGCGTTGGGGATCAGCCCCAGCATTTT
CASSQEPGGVGDQPQHF
>TRBV6-6|TRBD1|.|TRBJ1-1
TGTGCCAGCAGTCTAGACAGGGACACTGAAGCTTTCTTT
CASSLDRDTEAFF
>TRBV6-4|TRBD1|.|TRBJ1-2
TGTGCCAGCAGGCACGACAGGGGGTACTATGGCTACACCTTC
CASRHDRGYYGYTF
>TRBV28|.|.|TRBJ2-1
TGTGCCAGCATACGGAGGAGCTCCTACAATGAGCAGTTCTTC
CASIRRSSYNEQFF
>TRBV19|.|once|TRBJ2-5
TGTGCCAGTAGTATAGGACTTCTAGTCCAAGAGACCCAGTACTTC
CASSIGLLVQETQYF
>TRBV30|TRBD1|.|TRBJ1-4
TGTGCCTGGACGATGGGACAGGGGTCTCAAAAACTGTTTTTT
CAWTMGQGSQKLFF
>TRBV18|.|.|TRBJ2-7
TGTGCCAGCTCAATTAGCGATTCTTACGAGCAGTACTTC
CASSISDSYEQYF
>TRBV5-1|.|.|TRBJ1-1
TGCGCCAGCAGCTTGCTCGGGGCCGGGGGCACTGAAGCTTTCTTT
CASSLLGAGGTEAFF
>TRBV10-3|.|.|TRBJ1-2
TGTGCCATCGGGGCACAGGTAAACTATGGCTACACCTTC
CAIGAQVNYGYTF
>TRBV30|TRBD1|.|TRBJ1-5
TGTGCCTTTGCCAGGGGGTTTGGGCCCCAGCATTTT
CAFARGFGPQHF
>TRBV6-1|TRBD2|.|TRBJ2-5
TGTGCCAGCAGTGAACTCACTAGCGGGGGGCCCTTCCAAGAGACCCAGTACTTC
CASSELTSGGPFQETQYF
>TRBV7-6|.|.|TRBJ2-1
TGTGCCAGCAGCTTAGCAGGGGAACATGAGCAGTTCTTC
CASSLAGEHEQFF
>TRBV6-5|.|.|TRBJ2-3
TGTGCCAGCATGACTGCAACAGATACGCAGTATTTT
CASMTATDTQYF
>TRBV28|TRBD1|.|TRBJ1-4
TGTGCCAGCAGTTCGCAACAGGGGGTCTTTGAAAAACTGTTTTTT
CASSSQQGVFEKLFF
>TRBV28|.|.|TRBJ1-5
TGTGCCAGCAGTTTTTATGAGGCCAATCAGCCCCAGCATTTT
CASSFYEANQPQHF
>TRBV6-5|.|few|TRBJ1-5
TGTGCCAGCAGTCTCACAGGTGGGGCGAATCAGCCCCAGCATTTT
CASSLTGGANQPQHF
>TRBV9|TRBD2|once|TRBJ2-1
TGTGCCAGCAGCATTCAGGGGGGGACTAGCGGGAGCAATGAGCAGTTCTTC
CASSIQGGTSGSNEQFF
>TRBV6-1|.|few|TRBJ1-2
TGTGCCAGCAGCCACGAAAACTCAGGGAACTATGGCTACACCTTC
CASSHENSGNYGYTF
>TRBV2|TRBD2|.|TRBJ2-2
TGTGCCAGCAGTGTCGAAGTCGGGAGGGTTTTCGGGGAGCTGTTTTTT
CASSVEVGRVFGELFF
>TRBV11-3|TRBD1|once|TRBJ2-4
TGTGCCAGCAGCTCCAGGGGGCCTAGGAACATTCAGTACTTC
CASSSRGPRNIQYF
>TRBV14|TRBD2|.|TRBJ2-1
TGTGCCAGCAGCCAAGTGGGGGGGAGGGCCTTAGATGAGCAGTTCTTC
CASSQVGGRALDEQFF
>TRBV5-4|.|.|TRBJ2-3
TGTGCCAGCAGCTTGGTCAGGTCCCTCACAGATACGCAGTATTTT
CASSLVRSLTDTQYF
>TRBV28|.|.|TRBJ2-7
TGTGCCAGCAGTGTACTAGGCTCCTACGAGCAGTACTTC
CASSVLGSYEQYF